The clone carrying this T cell receptor beta chain has at least ten counts. Its specificity is unknown. V dropped 7 bases and J dropped 8 bases, with 16 bases sitting between them. Per germline, CDR1 KGHDR and CDR2 SFDVKD. CDR3 size: 14 residues. The data were obtained in a study of T-cell memory formation after mild COVID-19. Across the whole study: The two donors had largely donor-specific TCR clusters.

Constant-segment primers were used for 5'RACE, and the resulting TCR alpha and TCR beta cDNA libraries carried sample barcodes and UMIs. MiXCR, applied by TCRdb to the 5' RACE reads, yields one record per CDR3 protein. The data show 220,000 or so distinct CDR3 sequences, around 8.8% seen once. Findings and caveats of the study: Contracting CD4+ clones sat mainly in CM and EM; CD8+ in EMRA. The appearance of some responding clones in pre-infection memory suggested that cross-reactive memory joined.

The receptor was isolated from a man younger than 35 who had mild COVID-19 (a few samples of this study predate the infection). Cell type and time point are not known. The chain recombines TRBV24-1 with TRBJ1-4, with D perhaps TRBD1 (6 bases). The sample taken for sequencing was PBMCs or a T cell subset sorted from them (not recorded which). The chain's CDR3 is CATSTGTTGEKLFF. For the CDR3, the DNA is TGTGCCACCAGCACCGGGACAACCGGCGAAAAACTGTTTTTT.